The following is a TCR beta chain sequence with its context. Antigen: not known. This sample is drawn from a study of Ad26.COV2.S vaccination and SARS-CoV-2 variants. The table came from immunoSEQ multiplex PCR; TCRdb's copy has only in-frame clones and leaves some out. The table lists over 110,000 clones, more than 80% of them singletons. The V and J ends lost 6 bases and 6 bases, in that order; junction bases with no gene match: 2. The CDR3 runs 12 residues. General study results and limits: It was found that vaccine and placebo recipients had similar non-spike TCR breadth. CD8+ and CD4+ T cells specific for spike reportedly responded with substantial breadth after vaccination.

This sequence originates from a human donor who had recovered from COVID-19. The V gene is TRBV12-3 or TRBV12-4, the J gene TRBJ2-3, with 8 positions matching TRBD1. Material: peripheral blood, obtained after recovery from COVID-19. The CDR3 is CASRGQGDTQYF. CDR3 bases: TGTGCCAGCAGAGGACAGGGCGATACGCAGTATTTT.